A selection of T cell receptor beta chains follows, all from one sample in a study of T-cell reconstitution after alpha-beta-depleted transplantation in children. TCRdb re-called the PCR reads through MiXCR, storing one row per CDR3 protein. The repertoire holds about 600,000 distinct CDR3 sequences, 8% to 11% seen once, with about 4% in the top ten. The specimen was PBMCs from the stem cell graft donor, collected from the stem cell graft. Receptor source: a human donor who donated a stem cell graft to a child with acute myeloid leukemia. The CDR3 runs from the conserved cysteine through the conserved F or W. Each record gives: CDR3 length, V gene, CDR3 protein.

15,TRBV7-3,CASSSAGQGRETQYF
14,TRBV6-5,CASSSTGGREKLFF
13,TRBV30,CAWSVGGNHGYTF
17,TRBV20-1,CSARLDRGRRSTDTQYF
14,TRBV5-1,CASSGEGLTGIQYF
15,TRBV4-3,CASSQIGEAYNEQFF
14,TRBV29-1,CSVVGGQGVDEQYF
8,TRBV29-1,CSVPGYTF
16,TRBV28,CASSTEWTSGSSEQYF
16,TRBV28,CASTSTAVLGSYEQYF
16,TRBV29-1,CSVELATSGRPSEQYF
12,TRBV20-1,CSATRVNTEAFF
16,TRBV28,CASSLSRGGADTEAFF
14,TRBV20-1,CSAVFRGRTYEQYF
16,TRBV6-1,CASSERPPSSGNTIYF
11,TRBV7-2,CASSLGDSQYF
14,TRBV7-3,CASSLSRGHDTQYF
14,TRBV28,CASTPHRALYGYTF
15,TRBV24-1,CATSTSGSSYNEQFF
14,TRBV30,CAWSVGVSTDTQYF
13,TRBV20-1,CSGSKDLYNEQFF
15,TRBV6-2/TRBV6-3,CASSYSMGPGNTIYF